This TCR beta chain was recovered during a study of blood T cell repertoires in COVID-19. About the research overall: PBMCs, B-cell-depleted T cells, or T cells provided the cDNA or gDNA that made up the material.

The CDR3 covers 17 residues. Trimming cost V 5 bases and J 0 bases, with 16 bases left between them. Per the germline V gene, CDR1 is SGHTA and CDR2 is FQGTGA. This clone was found once. In the authors' workflow: Reference gene primer amplification yielded estimated nucleated cell counts. TCRdb's table, derived via immunoSEQ multiplex PCR, lists solely in-frame clones and lacks some. That table gives V, J and clone size, and the DNA gave D and trimming. The sample consists of about 220,000 clones, 80% of them appearing once. The TCR originated in a human donor in a cohort sampled during active COVID-19. Sequenced input: peripheral blood. This sequence joins TRBV7-3 and TRBJ2-2; D unresolved. CDR3 in amino acids: CASSQVVRTSNTGELFF. The CDR3 DNA follows: TGTGCCAGCAGCCAGGTTGTGCGTACCTCGAACACCGGGGAGCTGTTTTTT.